The clone carrying this T cell receptor (beta chain) has just a few counts. This sample stems from a study of identical twins. TCRdb reprocessed the 5' RACE reads via MiXCR and lists one record per CDR3 protein. The sample has 300,000 to 400,000 distinct CDR3 sequences, over 9% seen once. Trimming cost V 4 bases and J 5 bases; bases outside gene matches: 9. CDR3 length equals 15 residues. Germline V CDR1 and CDR2: KGHDR, SFDVKD. These same data were also listed under a study on yellow fever vaccine responses in identical twins.

This clonotype was sampled from a young woman in good health. The rearrangement links TRBV24-1 to TRBJ2-5; TRBD1 agrees at 7 bases. Sequences were obtained from CD8+ T cells sorted from blood. The CDR3: CATSEWTGGWETQYF. CDR3 DNA sequence: TGTGCCACCAGTGAGTGGACAGGCGGGTGGGAGACCCAGTACTTC.